The T cell receptor (beta chain) under discussion was sequenced for a study of blood T cell repertoires in COVID-19 (dated by TCRdb to 2019 to 2021). In terms of the full investigation: Collaborator samples came from the United States, Italy and Spain and covered acute and convalescent phases of COVID-19. The material from the prospective study consisted of cDNA or gDNA derived from T cells, B-cell-depleted T cells, or PBMCs. The dataset comprised deeply sampled blood TCRbeta repertoires from subjects exposed to, actively infected with, or recovered from COVID-19. A freely available public database, intended as a resource for researchers studying the immune response to SARS-CoV-2, is where the repertoires were released. The samples were drawn from two sources: the first 160 participants of the ongoing ImmuneRACE study, and some 1,300 subjects contributed by 6 global collaborators. Sample metadata almost always included a de-identified subject ID, COVID-19 status, age in years and sex. HLA class I and class II types, where available, came from metadata supplied by the sample provider rather than from assay-based typing.

Collaborating institutions collected whole blood in K2EDTA tubes following their own protocols. Collaborator samples were shipped for TCRbeta analysis as frozen whole blood, isolated PBMCs, or DNA extracted from either sample type. Broader findings and caveats from the paper: The quantity of clinical and demographic metadata differed by source and by participant and was supplied without curation.

V and J are trimmed by 1 base and 6 bases, and the gene matches miss 11 bases of the junction. The CDR3 measures 16 amino acids from cysteine to phenylalanine. Of the read, only the CDR3 DNA is kept; its 48 bases are in frame from base 1. TCRbeta CDR3 regions were amplified from genomic DNA by means of the immunoSEQ Assay, a bias-controlled multiplex PCR. As for the original processing: The number of nucleated cells in each sample was estimated by amplification of reference gene primers within the assay. Sequence reads were collapsed and filtered to measure the absolute abundance of every unique TCRbeta CDR3 rearrangement. For each sample, productive Simpson clonality was calculated by taking the square root of Simpson's diversity index across productive rearrangements. TCRdb obtained this table from immuneACCESS and retained in-frame rearrangements with V and J assigned. These tables miss some clones; where compared with another copy, unresolved V genes account for less than half of the shortfall, and the remainder is unexplained. That table is the source of V, J and clone size, and D and trimming were worked out from the DNA. The sample profile shows about 220,000 clones; 80% of them were found once. Of the sample, over 7% is held by the ten largest clones.

Regarding this clone: It lacks a known antigen. Base qualities were left out, and no much larger clone turns up one base away.

Sequencing was performed on peripheral blood. The clonotype originates from a woman between 65 and 79 years old with acute or convalescent COVID-19. The chain was built from TRBV23-1 and TRBJ1-2, and 7 bases in between align with TRBD1. TRBV23-1 is an ORF, and what it does is uncertain. In nucleotide form, the sequence is TGCGCCAGCAGTCAATATTGGTTTGAGGGGGCTCATGGCTACACCTTC. It encodes CASSQYWFEGAHGYTF.